The 16 T cell receptor beta chains presented below share a single source sample, sequenced in a study of cytomegalovirus exposure and HLA in healthy donors. This PCR relied on a set of 60 Vbeta primers and 13 Jbeta primers. The assay was immunoSEQ multiplex PCR, and TCRdb's table has in-frame clones only and misses some. Of under 150,000 clones in the sample, roughly 82% are singletons; the top ten hold roughly 12%. Sequencing used PBMCs. The receptors come from a male donor in good health and CMV-seropositive.

This clone was seen a handful of times. This chain links TRBV27 with TRBJ2-5, with TRBD1 matching 7 bases. The assigned J gene may be wrong: the sequence end matches TRBJ2-7 better. Germline CDR1 is MNHEY and CDR2 is SMNVEV (reference sequence). This CDR3 has 16 amino acids. The CDR3 DNA reads as TGTGCCAGCAGGTCTGACAGGGCCCCAAGATTTGGCGAGCAGTACTTC. This gives the protein CASRSDRAPRFGEQYF.

The chain links TRBV30 to TRBJ2-2; 9 bases match TRBD2. The trim removed 0 bases at V and 6 bases at J, leaving 11 bases unmatched. This CDR3 spans 17 amino acids. CDR1 and CDR2 from the germline V gene are GTSNPN and SVGIG (reference sequence). The CDR3 is CAWSVVNMGGRAGELFF. The CDR3 bases are TGTGCCTGGAGTGTAGTTAATATGGGCGGGAGGGCCGGGGAGCTGTTTTTT.

This clone appeared a single time. The chain links TRBV18 to TRBJ2-1; 7 positions agree with TRBD1. The CDR3 has 17 residues. Germline lookup yields CDR1 KGHSH and CDR2 LQKENI. V dropped 4 bases and J dropped 5; count of bases not matched to a gene: 14. CDR3 in DNA: TGTGCCAGCTCACTCCCGGGCAGTACAGGGGTGGACAATGAGCAGTTCTTC. As protein: CASSLPGSTGVDNEQFF.

This chain connects TRBV7-3 to TRBJ2-4; a weak D match, TRBD1 (6 bases). Germline V CDR1 and CDR2: SGHTA, FQGTGA. Between the trimmed V and J ends, which lost 7 bases and 5 bases, there was a span of 21 bases. The CDR3 sequence is 16 residues long. The CDR3 region is CASTPRDNSGQNIQYF. DNA of the CDR3: TGTGCCAGCACCCCAAGGGACAACTCGGGACAAAACATTCAGTACTTC.

This clone appeared a few times. The chain joins TRBV25-1 to TRBJ1-1, with D possibly TRBD1 on 5 matching bases. V lost 3 bases to trimming and J lost 7 bases, with 15 bases between them. Per germline, CDR1 MGHDK and CDR2 SYGVNS. This CDR3 spans 14 amino acids. As DNA, the CDR3 is TGTGCCAGCAGTGATCTTACAACAGGCAATGAAGCTTTCTTT. This encodes CASSDLTTGNEAFF.

The V and J genes are TRBV7-3 and TRBJ1-6; 10 nucleotides agree with TRBD1. V lost 2 bases, J lost 9 bases, and 1 base stayed unmatched. There are 14 residues in the CDR3. CDR1 is SGHTA, CDR2 FQGTGA, per germline. The CDR3 DNA follows: TGTGCCAGCAGCTTAGGACAGGGGGGTTCACCCCTCCACTTT. It yields the protein CASSLGQGGSPLHF.

This chain connects TRBV4-3 to TRBJ2-1; 9 bases align to TRBD2. Germline V CDR1 and CDR2: LGHNA, YSLEER. The CDR3 consists of 17 residues. The J segment lost 0 bases and the V segment lost 4 bases, leaving 7 bases of the junction unmatched. The chain's CDR3 is CASSRLAGPSSYNEQFF. In DNA, the CDR3 is TGCGCCAGCAGCCGGCTAGCGGGACCGAGCTCCTACAATGAGCAGTTCTTC.

This clone occurred once. V is TRBV7-8 and J is TRBJ2-2; no definite D call. V was pared by 5 bases and J by 4 bases, with 5 bases between. The CDR3 contains 12 residues. Germline-derived CDR1 and CDR2 are SGHVS and FQNEAQ. The CDR3 region is CASSSSTGELFF. CDR3 coding DNA: TGTGCCAGCAGCAGTAGCACCGGGGAGCTGTTTTTT.

V and J are TRBV6-4 and TRBJ2-5; a possible D gene is TRBD2 (6 bases). V gave up 0 bases and J gave up 5 bases, with 16 bases separating them. Germline values: CDR1 MRHNA, CDR2 SNTAGT. There are 16 residues in the CDR3. DNA for the CDR3: TGTGCCAGCAGTGACTCAAGGCCCTCCCGGGGGGAGACCCAGTACTTC. Translating it yields CASSDSRPSRGETQYF.

The DNA for the CDR3 is TGTGCCAGCAGCCGAGGGCTCATTCAGTACTTC. This translates into CASSRGLIQYF. The chain has TRBV14 and TRBJ2-4; D is perhaps TRBD2 (5 bases). Between the trimmed V and J ends, which lost 4 bases and 9 bases, there was a span of 7 bases. The CDR3 is made up of 11 amino acids. CDR1 SGHDN and CDR2 FVKESK come from the germline V gene.

This clone was seen more than once but under ten times. The rearrangement joins TRBV11-2 to TRBJ2-2, with 7 positions matching TRBD1. Germline V gene sequence: CDR1 SGHAT, CDR2 FQNNGV. With 6 bases clipped from V and 5 bases from J, the junction kept 0 bases outside the gene matches. This CDR3 region has 12 residues. CDR3 region: CASRGQTGELFF. The CDR3 region has the DNA TGTGCCAGCAGGGGACAGACCGGGGAGCTGTTTTTT.

This sequence joins TRBV28 and TRBJ1-5, with D possibly TRBD1 on 5 matching bases. The CDR3 is made up of 15 amino acids. V lost 7 bases to trimming and J lost 4 bases, with 17 bases between them. Germline V gene data show CDR1 as MDHEN and CDR2 as SYDVKM. In DNA form, the CDR3 reads TGTGCCAGCACCCCGGGGGGGGGAGTGAATCAGCCCCAGCATTTT. Amino acid sequence: CASTPGGGVNQPQHF.

Here the CDR3 reads CASSPSAGANVLTF. CDR3 bases: TGTGCCAGCAGCCCGTCGGCTGGGGCCAACGTCCTGACTTTC. This rearrangement joins TRBV5-6 to TRBJ2-6; D gene ambiguous. CDR1 is SGHDT and CDR2 is YYEEEE in the germline V gene. The CDR3 is made up of 14 amino acids. Trimming stripped 4 bases from V and 2 bases from J, with 7 bases between. Together with reference TRBV5-6 and TRBJ2-6, the CDR3 gives the full variable domain: DAGVTQSPTHLIKTRGQQVTLRCSPKSGHDTVSWYQQALGQGPQFIFQYYEEEERQRGNFPDRFSGHQFPNYSSELNVNALLLGDSALYLCASSPSAGANVLTFGAGSRLTVL.

CDR3 DNA: TGTGCCAGCAGGACCGTGGAGATGAACACTGAAGCTTTCTTT. This codes for CASRTVEMNTEAFF. The V gene is TRBV6-5, the J gene TRBJ1-1; no firm D call. The CDR3 has 14 amino acids. Per the germline V gene, CDR1 is MNHEY and CDR2 is SVGAGI. Trimming removed 6 bases from V and 0 bases from J, with 11 bases in between.

V and J are TRBV28 and TRBJ1-1; D possibly corresponds to TRBD1 (5 bases). The V end was cut by 5 bases, the J end by 0 bases, with 16 bases between. The CDR3 loop spans 16 amino acids. From germline, CDR1 is MDHEN and CDR2 SYDVKM. CDR3 protein: CASSPNGHLLNTEAFF. DNA for the CDR3: TGTGCCAGCAGTCCCAACGGACACCTACTGAACACTGAAGCTTTCTTT.

The chain has TRBV19 and TRBJ2-5; 7 bases are a match to TRBD1. This CDR3 has 17 amino acids. Germline values: CDR1 LNHDA, CDR2 SQIVND (reference sequence). V was clipped by 3 bases and J by 9 bases; unmatched bases: 19. CDR3 in amino acids: CASSIPRRQGGLVAQYF. The CDR3 nucleotides are TGTGCCAGTAGTATCCCAAGGAGACAGGGTGGGCTGGTCGCCCAGTACTTC. The full variable domain, completed using reference TRBV19 and TRBJ2-5, is DGGITQSPKYLFRKEGQNVTLSCEQNLNHDAMYWYRQDPGQGLRLIYYSQIVNDFQKGDIAEGYSVSREKKESFPLTVTSAQKNPTAFYLCASSIPRRQGGLVAQYFGPGTRLLVL.